Each of the 27 T cell receptor beta chains below was sequenced from the same sample in a study of shared clonotypes between healthy human individuals. The assay was immunoSEQ multiplex PCR, and TCRdb's table has in-frame clones only and misses some. Seen here are around 2,100,000 clones, approximately 94% observed once, and the top ten hold more than 0.95%. Naive CD8 cells were CD45RO-negative, positively selected for CCR7, excluding terminally differentiated effector memory CD45RA+ cells. The sample comprised naive CD8+ T cells sorted from blood. The receptors come from a man between 18 and 35 years old in good health.

V usage is TRBV7-2 and J usage is TRBJ2-1, with D tentatively TRBD2 (6 bases). This CDR3 is built from 18 residues. Trimming removed 5 bases from V and 5 bases from J, with 25 bases in between. The germline CDR1 and CDR2 sequences are SGHTA and FQGNSA. CDR3 residues: CASSEEGPFREGDNEQFF. CDR3 nucleotide sequence: TGTGCCAGCAGCGAGGAGGGGCCATTTCGCGAAGGGGACAATGAGCAGTTCTTC. Using reference TRBV7-2 and TRBJ2-1 for the parts outside the CDR3, the full variable domain is GAGVSQSPSNKVTEKGKDVELRCDPISGHTALYWYRQSLGQGLEFLIYFQGNSAPDKSGLPSDRFSAERTGGSVSTLTIQRTQQEDSAVYLCASSEEGPFREGDNEQFFGPGTRLTVL.

The rearrangement uses TRBV5-6 and TRBJ2-3; 11 nucleotides agree with TRBD2. CDR3 length: 15 amino acids. V shed 5 bases and J 3 bases; nucleotides not matched to a gene: 5. Germline CDR1 reads SGHDT; CDR2 reads YYEEEE. The CDR3 region is CASRPGTSGTDTQYF. Written as DNA, the CDR3 is TGTGCCAGCAGGCCCGGGACTAGCGGAACAGATACGCAGTATTTT. Filled out from reference TRBV5-6 and TRBJ2-3, the complete variable domain reads DAGVTQSPTHLIKTRGQQVTLRCSPKSGHDTVSWYQQALGQGPQFIFQYYEEEERQRGNFPDRFSGHQFPNYSSELNVNALLLGDSALYLCASRPGTSGTDTQYFGPGTRLTVL.

V usage is TRBV4-1 and J usage is TRBJ2-3, with 12 bases aligning to TRBD2. The V gene's germline CDR1 is MGHRA and CDR2 YSYEKL. Unmatched junction bases numbered 17, after V lost 0 bases and J lost 4 bases. This CDR3 spans 21 amino acids. The CDR3 sequence is CASSQDLRLAGVEGGPDTQYF. Here the CDR3 DNA reads TGCGCCAGCAGCCAAGATTTGAGACTAGCGGGAGTCGAGGGAGGGCCAGATACGCAGTATTTT.

The chain employs TRBV13 and TRBJ1-1; TRBD1 agrees at 7 bases. V trimming: 4 bases; J trimming: 2 bases; junction bases outside the gene matches: 10. There are 16 residues in the CDR3. Germline V CDR1 and CDR2: PRHDT, FYEKMQ (reference sequence). CDR3: CASSSGDRAFNTEAFF. CDR3 DNA: TGTGCCAGCAGCTCTGGAGACAGGGCATTCAACACTGAAGCTTTCTTT. Looking up the rest from reference TRBV13 and TRBJ1-1 gives the full variable domain: AAGVIQSPRHLIKEKRETATLKCYPIPRHDTVYWYQQGPGQDPQFLISFYEKMQSDKGSIPDRFSAQQFSDYHSELNMSSLELGDSALYFCASSSGDRAFNTEAFFGQGTRLTVV.

This clone was seen more than once but under ten times. The CDR3 here is CASSFAGGLGYTF. CDR3 sequence (DNA): TGTGCCAGCAGCTTTGCAGGGGGGCTTGGCTACACCTTC. This chain joins TRBV5-4 and TRBJ1-2; TRBD1 agrees at 7 bases. This CDR3 has 13 amino acids. V was clipped by 2 bases and J by 7 bases; unmatched bases: 5. Germline V lookup: CDR1 SGHNT, CDR2 YYREEE (reference sequence).

This chain links TRBV5-1 with TRBJ1-1; D gene unclear. CDR3 length equals 14 residues. V was cut by 0 bases and J by 3 bases, with 9 bases left in between. CDR1 SGHRS and CDR2 YFSETQ come from the germline V gene. The CDR3 spells CASSLVEGYTEAFF. CDR3 bases: TGCGCCAGCAGCTTGGTTGAGGGTTACACTGAAGCTTTCTTT.

The chain links TRBV12-5 to TRBJ2-7, with no clear D. Germline assignment: CDR1 LGHNT and CDR2 FRNRAP. CDR3 length: 13 amino acids. V was trimmed by 4 bases and J by 2 bases, leaving 9 bases between them. In DNA, the CDR3 is TGTGCTAGTGGTTCGGGCCTTACCTACGAGCAGTACTTC. Translation gives CASGSGLTYEQYF. The whole variable domain, filled in from reference TRBV12-5 and TRBJ2-7, reads DARVTQTPRHKVTEMGQEVTMRCQPILGHNTVFWYRQTMMQGLELLAYFRNRAPLDDSGMPKDRFSAEMPDATLATLKIQPSEPRDSAVYFCASGSGLTYEQYFGPGTRLTVT.

The chain employs TRBV6-5 and TRBJ2-7, with D unclear. This CDR3 contains 13 residues. The V end lost 5 bases, the J end lost 1 base, and 9 bases lay between the germline ends. Germline V CDR1 and CDR2: MNHEY, SVGAGI. CDR3 protein: CASSIERSYEQYF. CDR3 nucleotides: TGTGCCAGCAGTATAGAGAGGTCCTACGAGCAGTACTTC.

About this clone itself: The sample has other DNA sequences that encode this CDR3 too. The J gene is TRBJ2-7, the V gene TRBV6-5, with a possible D match to TRBD2 (5 bases). In germline, CDR1 is MNHEY, CDR2 SVGAGI. This CDR3 has 13 residues. Between the trimmed V and J ends, which lost 2 bases and 0 bases, there was a span of 5 bases. This CDR3 reads CASSYRGSYEQYF. The CDR3 region has the DNA TGTGCCAGCAGTTACCGGGGCTCCTACGAGCAGTACTTC.

This chain links TRBV30 with TRBJ1-4; D unresolved. Trimming shortened V by 7 bases and J by 4 bases, and 10 bases separated the two germline ends. The germline CDR1 and CDR2 sequences are GTSNPN and SVGIG (reference sequence). The CDR3 has 12 amino acids. Here the CDR3 reads CAYADFNEKLFF. As DNA, the CDR3 is TGTGCCTACGCCGACTTTAATGAAAAACTGTTTTTT.

The chain links TRBV4-1 to TRBJ2-7; no clear D. V lost 4 bases and J 2 bases, leaving 12 bases between the germline ends. This CDR3 has 14 amino acids. Germline CDR1 is MGHRA and CDR2 is YSYEKL. Written as DNA, the CDR3 is TGCGCCAGCAGCCCCGACATTTTCCCCTACGAGCAGTACTTC. It translates to CASSPDIFPYEQYF.

The count of this clone is one. The chain joins TRBV9 to TRBJ1-2, with D hard to call. Trimming cost V 0 bases and J 7 bases, with 10 bases left between them. The CDR3 has 13 residues. Germline V lookup: CDR1 SGDLS, CDR2 YYNGEE. In DNA form, the CDR3 reads TGTGCCAGCAGCGTAGACCACGGAAGTGGCTACACCTTC. This codes for CASSVDHGSGYTF.

The CDR3 reads CASSKGTRVSEDEQYF. The CDR3 bases are TGCGCCAGCAGCAAAGGGACTAGAGTCTCCGAGGACGAGCAGTACTTC. This sequence joins TRBV4-3 and TRBJ2-7, with 8 bases identical to TRBD2. Germline-derived CDR1 and CDR2 are LGHNA and YSLEER. This CDR3 comprises 16 residues. V dropped 5 bases and J dropped 5; count of bases not matched to a gene: 14.

This sequence joins TRBV28 and TRBJ2-5; D unresolved. Germline CDR1 reads MDHEN; CDR2 reads SYDVKM. V was cut by 5 bases and J by 5 bases, with 12 bases left in between. CDR3 length: 13 amino acids. The CDR3 loop is CASSISRVETQYF. The CDR3 region has the DNA TGTGCCAGCAGTATCTCACGGGTTGAGACCCAGTACTTC.

J is TRBJ2-5 and V is TRBV9; a weak D match, TRBD2 (5 bases). Per the germline V gene, CDR1 is SGDLS and CDR2 is YYNGEE. V lost 4 bases, J lost 4 bases, and 17 bases lay in between. The CDR3 extends over 15 amino acids. The CDR3 DNA follows: TGTGCCAGCAGCCCCGAGGGCGGTGTCGCAGAGACCCAGTACTTC. Residues: CASSPEGGVAETQYF.

The CDR3 sequence is CASSLGGHREEETQYF. The DNA for the CDR3 is TGTGCCAGCAGCTTAGGGGGACATAGAGAAGAAGAGACCCAGTACTTC. The V gene is TRBV5-6, the J gene TRBJ2-5, with TRBD1 as a possible D gene (6 bases). The CDR3 loop spans 16 amino acids. Germline CDR1 reads SGHDT; CDR2 reads YYEEEE. Trimming took off 2 bases at V and 3 bases at J, with 17 bases between the two ends.

V usage is TRBV7-9 and J usage is TRBJ1-6, with D perhaps TRBD1 (5 bases). Per the germline V gene, CDR1 is SEHNR and CDR2 is FQNEAQ (reference sequence). The CDR3 is 13 amino acids. V was clipped by 4 bases and J by 9 bases, with 10 bases between them. This CDR3 reads CASSSTGSSPLHF. The CDR3 DNA is TGTGCCAGCAGCTCAACAGGAAGTTCACCCCTCCACTTT.

This chain joins TRBV6-1 and TRBJ2-1, with 8 bases fitting TRBD1. Germline CDR1 is MNHNS and CDR2 is SASEGT. This CDR3 contains 17 residues. V shed 1 base and J 6 bases; nucleotides not matched to a gene: 11. The CDR3 is CASSEEEWTGTANEQFF. The CDR3 region has the DNA TGTGCCAGCAGTGAAGAGGAGTGGACAGGGACGGCCAATGAGCAGTTCTTC.

Comments on this clone: This CDR3 is also generated by other DNA sequences in the sample. The gene calls are TRBV9 and TRBJ2-7, with 7 bases that match TRBD2. From germline, CDR1 is SGDLS and CDR2 YYNGEE. V dropped 2 bases and J dropped 3; count of bases not matched to a gene: 5. There are 14 residues in the CDR3. The CDR3 protein is CASSVGGEGYEQYF. The CDR3 DNA reads as TGTGCCAGCAGCGTCGGAGGGGAGGGCTACGAGCAGTACTTC.

The V gene is TRBV2, the J gene TRBJ2-5; maybe TRBD2 (6 bases). Trimming pared 11 bases from V and 1 base from J, leaving 11 bases between. The CDR3 runs 12 residues. CDR1 and CDR2 (germline): SNHLY, FYNNEI. CDR3 nucleotides: TGTGCCGGCCGGGACTTCCAAGAGACCCAGTACTTC. Translating gives CAGRDFQETQYF.

J is TRBJ1-1 and V is TRBV2; D gene unclear. Trimming removed 3 bases from V and 2 bases from J, with 13 bases in between. CDR1 is SNHLY and CDR2 is FYNNEI in the germline V gene. This CDR3 contains 15 residues. The CDR3 nucleotides are TGTGCCAGCAGTGAGATTTGGACGGTAAACACTGAAGCTTTCTTT. It translates to CASSEIWTVNTEAFF.

The rearrangement links TRBV6-6 to TRBJ1-3, with D tentatively TRBD1 (5 bases). The germline gives CDR1 MNHNY, CDR2 SVGAGI (reference sequence). V was shortened by 6 bases and J by 0 bases, with 15 bases between the two germline ends. This CDR3 region has 16 residues. The CDR3: CASSRWGVNSGNTIYF. The DNA for the CDR3 is TGTGCCAGCAGCCGGTGGGGGGTGAACTCTGGAAACACCATATATTTT.

This clone was seen just once. This chain connects TRBV2 to TRBJ1-5; a possible D gene is TRBD1 (6 bases). Trimming stripped 3 bases from V and 2 bases from J, with 17 bases between. The CDR3 is made up of 17 amino acids. The V gene's germline CDR1 is SNHLY and CDR2 FYNNEI. CDR3 DNA: TGTGCCAGCAGTGATACGGGGGCCAGATTAGGCAATCAGCCCCAGCATTTT. It translates to CASSDTGARLGNQPQHF.

The genes are TRBV5-4 and TRBJ2-2, with a tentative D call TRBD2 (7 bases). V was trimmed by 1 base and J by 5 bases, leaving 12 bases between them. Germline CDR1 is SGHNT and CDR2 is YYREEE (reference sequence). The CDR3 loop spans 15 amino acids. CDR3 DNA: TGTGCCAGCAGCTTGTTTGCGGGGGCAACCGGGGAGCTGTTTTTT. It specifies CASSLFAGATGELFF.

As for this clone: This CDR3 is also generated by other DNA sequences in the sample. The chain couples TRBV6-1 to TRBJ2-7, with TRBD1 matching 7 bases. CDR1 and CDR2 from the germline V gene are MNHNS and SASEGT. The J segment lost 2 bases and the V segment lost 2 bases, leaving 3 bases of the junction unmatched. There are 14 residues in the CDR3. In DNA form, the CDR3 reads TGTGCCAGCAGTGAAAGGACAGGTACCTACGAGCAGTACTTC. This sequence encodes CASSERTGTYEQYF.

The CDR3 nucleotides read TGTGCCAGCAGCAAGACGGTCTCTGGAAACACCATATATTTT. As protein: CASSKTVSGNTIYF. The chain links TRBV5-8 to TRBJ1-3; no definite D call. CDR3 size: 14 residues. Trimming cost V 4 bases and J 0 bases, with 8 bases left between them. The germline gives CDR1 SGHTS, CDR2 YDEGEE.

The rearrangement links TRBV11-2 to TRBJ1-5; D is perhaps TRBD1 (6 bases). The germline V gene encodes CDR1 SGHAT and CDR2 FQNNGV. V gave up 4 bases and J gave up 0 bases, with 19 bases separating them. This CDR3 has 18 residues. For the CDR3, the DNA is TGTGCCAGCAGCTACCCGGGGGGGGGACACCATAGCAATCAGCCCCAGCATTTT. Its protein product is CASSYPGGGHHSNQPQHF.